The 16 T cell receptor beta chains reported below all come from one sample, sequenced in a study of read filtering for tumor transcriptome and immune sequencing. Molecular barcoded adaptors covering alpha/delta and beta/gamma chains were used on approximately 400 ng RNA. Via MiXCR, TCRdb re-called the reads, giving one row per CDR3 protein. This sample has about 130,000 distinct CDR3 sequences, with 13% found just once. Sequenced material: a population of CD138-negative cells sorted from bone marrow. The receptors here all came from a donor at least 40 years old with multiple myeloma.

This clonotype showed up just a few times. CDR3 protein: CAWSGPSGLSYNEQFF. For the CDR3, the DNA is TGTGCCTGGAGTGGTCCTAGCGGGCTCTCCTACAATGAGCAGTTCTTC. This chain links TRBV30 with TRBJ2-1; 8 bases agree with TRBD2. The V segment lost 1 base and the J segment 0 bases; nucleotides outside the gene matches: 5. The CDR3 sequence is 16 residues long. Germline CDR1 reads GTSNPN; CDR2 reads SVGIG (reference sequence).

Many counts were recorded for this clonotype. This chain uses TRBV2 with TRBJ1-5, with a tentative D call TRBD1 (5 bases). Between the trimmed V and J ends, which lost 4 bases and 0 bases, there was a span of 16 bases. CDR3 length equals 17 residues. Per the germline V gene, CDR1 is SNHLY and CDR2 is FYNNEI. The chain's CDR3 is CASSGRGYGISNQPQHF. In DNA form, the CDR3 reads TGTGCCAGCAGTGGGAGGGGCTACGGGATTAGCAATCAGCCCCAGCATTTT.

This clonotype was seen ten or more times. The chain employs TRBV7-9 and TRBJ2-3, with 13 bases that match TRBD2. Looked up from germline, CDR1 is SEHNR and CDR2 is FQNEAQ (reference sequence). The CDR3 totals 18 residues. The J segment lost 3 bases and the V segment lost 4 bases, leaving 10 bases of the junction unmatched. CDR3 sequence: CASSYRTSGRDLTDTQYF. CDR3 DNA sequence: TGTGCCAGCAGCTACCGGACTAGCGGGAGAGATCTAACAGATACGCAGTATTTT.

A remark on this clonotype: A read error may be the cause here, since a much bigger clone is one base away. The V call is TRBV7-9, the J call TRBJ1-1; D is perhaps TRBD1 (5 bases). Germline values: CDR1 SEHNR, CDR2 FQNEAQ (reference sequence). The V and J ends lost 8 bases and 3 bases respectively, with 16 bases between them. This CDR3 spans 14 amino acids. The CDR3 region has the DNA TGTGCCAGCTGCTCCCAAGACAGCCACACTGAAGCTTTCTTT. Its translation: CASCSQDSHTEAFF.

Ten or more counts support this clonotype. V usage is TRBV6-2 or TRBV6-3 and J usage is TRBJ2-3; 7 bases align to TRBD2. V lost 2 bases to trimming and J lost 2 bases; unmatched junction nucleotides: 1. This CDR3 contains 14 residues. The germline V gene encodes CDR1 MNHEY and CDR2 SVGEGT. CDR3 coding DNA: TGTGCCAGCAGTTACGGACTAGTCACAGATACGCAGTATTTT. It codes for CASSYGLVTDTQYF.

This clonotype was recorded many times. This rearrangement joins TRBV18 to TRBJ2-2; TRBD2 aligns across 11 bases. The CDR3 runs to 17 residues. Germline values: CDR1 KGHSH, CDR2 LQKENI. V lost 3 bases, J lost 2 bases, and 5 bases stayed unmatched. The CDR3 region is CASSPPSGRINTGELFF. CDR3 nucleotides: TGTGCCAGCTCACCTCCTAGCGGGAGGATTAACACCGGGGAGCTGTTTTTT.

This clonotype was counted ten times or more. The V call is TRBV7-6, the J call TRBJ2-1; D not resolved. With 0 bases removed from V and 7 bases from J, the gap between germline ends came to 10 bases. CDR1 and CDR2 (germline): SGHVS, FNYEAQ. This CDR3 contains 14 residues. The DNA of the CDR3 is TGTGCCAGCAGCTTAGCTCACTCCTTGAATGAGCAGTTCTTC. Protein sequence: CASSLAHSLNEQFF.

This clonotype occurred many times. V usage is TRBV4-3 and J usage is TRBJ2-7; 8 nucleotides agree with TRBD2. The CDR3 has 15 amino acids. With V trimmed by 4 bases and J by 3 bases, 8 bases remained unmatched. Looked up from germline, CDR1 is LGHNA and CDR2 is YSLEER. The CDR3 DNA reads TGCGCCAGCAGCCTAAGACTAGCGAGACGCTACGAGCAGTACTTC. Its protein is CASSLRLARRYEQYF.

This clonotype has just a few counts. This may come from a read error, since a much larger clone is one base off. The genes are TRBV6-2 or TRBV6-3 and TRBJ2-1; 8 bases match TRBD1. This CDR3 has 15 residues. The trim removed 5 bases at V and 10 bases at J, leaving 13 bases unmatched. CDR1 is MNHEY, CDR2 SVGEGT, per germline. DNA for the CDR3: TGTGCCAGCAGTCCCGCCGGGGCAGGGGGCCGGGAGCAGTTCTTC. Translating it yields CASSPAGAGGREQFF.

This clonotype was observed at least ten times. V usage is TRBV6-1 and J usage is TRBJ2-7, with 9 positions matching TRBD2. V shed 2 bases, J shed 2 bases, and the junction held 1 base outside the gene matches. The length of the CDR3 is 14 residues. Per germline, CDR1 MNHNS and CDR2 SASEGT. The CDR3 protein is CASSERTSAYEQYF. Here the CDR3 DNA reads TGTGCCAGCAGTGAAAGGACTAGCGCCTACGAGCAGTACTTC.

This clonotype has only a few counts. The gene calls are TRBV19 and TRBJ1-2; TRBD1 matches at 8 bases. V shed 6 bases, J shed 1 base, and the junction held 4 bases outside the gene matches. There are 14 residues in the CDR3. CDR1 is LNHDA and CDR2 is SQIVND in the germline V gene (reference sequence). The CDR3 is CASSLGQGNYGYTF. CDR3 sequence (DNA): TGTGCCAGTAGCCTCGGACAGGGTAACTATGGCTACACCTTC.

Only one count was recorded for this clonotype. The CDR3 loop reads CASSPQRPTSGMGNGQFF. DNA for the CDR3: TGTGCCAGCAGCCCCCAACGACCGACTAGCGGGATGGGAAATGGGCAGTTCTTC. V usage is TRBV21-1 and J usage is TRBJ2-1; the table's TRBD2 call for D was not verified on the DNA. TRBV21-1 is termed a pseudogene. The CDR3 is 18 amino acids.

In its sample, this clonotype was seen many times. This chain uses TRBV7-2 with TRBJ2-1, with 8 bases identical to TRBD2. This CDR3 is 15 amino acids long. Trimming removed 4 bases from V and 7 bases from J; junction bases left unmatched: 9. The germline V gene encodes CDR1 SGHTA and CDR2 FQGNSA. This chain's CDR3 is CASSSISGATNEQFF. The DNA for the CDR3 is TGTGCCAGCAGCTCCATTAGCGGGGCTACGAATGAGCAGTTCTTC.

The table lists this clonotype with many counts. The J gene is TRBJ2-3, the V gene TRBV20-1; TRBD1 might be the D (6 bases). The CDR3 is 15 residues long. The germline V gene encodes CDR1 DFQATT and CDR2 SNEGSKA (reference sequence). The germline V and J ends were trimmed by 5 bases and 0 bases, with 15 bases remaining between them. In nucleotides, the CDR3 is TGCAGTGCTCGAACCGGGACAACTAGCACAGATACGCAGTATTTT. Protein: CSARTGTTSTDTQYF.

In its sample, this clonotype was seen many times. This chain joins TRBV29-1 and TRBJ2-2; D uncertain. V was clipped by 4 bases and J by 5 bases, with 11 bases between them. Germline V gives CDR1 SQVTM, CDR2 ANQGSEA. This CDR3 has 13 residues. CDR3 DNA: TGCAGCGTTGTCGACCTAGGTACCGGGGAGCTGTTTTTT. It translates to CSVVDLGTGELFF.

This clonotype was detected a few times. The gene calls are TRBV10-3 and TRBJ2-3; TRBD1 is a possible D gene (6 bases). V was trimmed by 6 bases and J by 2 bases, leaving 9 bases between them. The CDR3 is 13 amino acids. The germline gives CDR1 ENHRY, CDR2 SYGVKD. This CDR3 reads CAIRDSTTDTQYF. The CDR3 DNA reads TGTGCCATCAGGGACAGCACCACAGATACGCAGTATTTT.